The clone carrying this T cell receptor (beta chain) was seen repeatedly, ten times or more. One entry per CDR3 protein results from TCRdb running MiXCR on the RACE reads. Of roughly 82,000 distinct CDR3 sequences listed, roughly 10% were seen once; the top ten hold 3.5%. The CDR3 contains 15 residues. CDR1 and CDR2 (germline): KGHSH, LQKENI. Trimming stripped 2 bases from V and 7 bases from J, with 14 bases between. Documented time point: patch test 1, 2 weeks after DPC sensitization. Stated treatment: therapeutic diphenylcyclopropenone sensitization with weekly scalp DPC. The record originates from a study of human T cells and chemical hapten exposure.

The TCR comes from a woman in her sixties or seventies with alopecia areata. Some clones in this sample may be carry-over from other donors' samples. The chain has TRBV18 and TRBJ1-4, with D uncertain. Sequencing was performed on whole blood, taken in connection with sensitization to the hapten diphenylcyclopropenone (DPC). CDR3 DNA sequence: TGTGCCAGCTCACCAGGGCATGAAATCGGTGAAAAACTGTTTTTT. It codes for CASSPGHEIGEKLFF.